These 27 T cell receptor beta chains were all obtained from the same sample, sequenced in a study of monozygotic twins with inflammatory bowel disease (dated by TCRdb to the late 2010s). Preparation of the library involved 5' RACE. Sequencing took place on an Illumina HiSeq 2500. Following reprocessing of the reads by TCRdb, the data hold one row per CDR3 protein sequence and no DNA is available. The sample's table lists a count of 170,000 or so distinct CDR3 sequences. In total, the top ten clones hold 7.4% of the sample. Material: blood. The receptors were gathered from a human donor with ulcerative colitis or Crohn's disease, or a healthy co-twin of an affected twin (not recorded which).

Here the CDR3 reads CASSSAAHRGGNQPQHF. The gene calls are TRBV19 and TRBJ1-5; TCRdb gives TRBD1 as the D gene, but with no DNA this cannot be confirmed. The CDR3 contains 17 residues. From germline, CDR1 is LNHDA and CDR2 SQIVND (reference sequence).

The chain carries TRBV20-1 and TRBJ2-3. CDR1 and CDR2 from the germline V gene are DFQATT and SNEGSKA (reference sequence). The CDR3 loop spans 11 amino acids. The CDR3 spells CSARGGDTQYF.

The gene calls are TRBV4-2 and TRBJ2-3; TCRdb gives TRBD1 as the D gene, but with no DNA this cannot be confirmed. The CDR3 length is 16 residues. Germline values: CDR1 LGHNA, CDR2 YNFKEQ. The CDR3 region is CASSQEHRPITDTQYF.

This chain joins TRBV7-2 and TRBJ2-5; TCRdb gives TRBD2 as the D gene, but with no DNA this cannot be confirmed. CDR1 and CDR2 from the germline V gene are SGHTA and FQGNSA. This CDR3 spans 16 amino acids. CDR3: CASTHWEEQRDFAQYF.

The genes are TRBV27 and TRBJ2-5. The CDR3 runs to 13 residues. CDR1 is MNHEY and CDR2 is SMNVEV in the germline V gene (reference sequence). The CDR3 protein is CASSSYPQETQYF.

V is TRBV20-1 and J is TRBJ2-3; TCRdb's assignment of TRBD2 cannot be checked, as there is no DNA. Germline V gene sequence: CDR1 DFQATT, CDR2 SNEGSKA (reference sequence). This CDR3 has 16 residues. CDR3 sequence reads: CSARDPTTTSTDTQYF.

This chain joins TRBV12-3 or TRBV12-4 and TRBJ2-3; TCRdb's D call, TRBD2, is unchecked because there is no DNA. CDR3 length: 15 amino acids. CDR3 region: CASSPSGANTDTQYF.

This chain uses TRBV5-4 with TRBJ1-2; TCRdb's D call, TRBD1, is unchecked because there is no DNA. Germline values: CDR1 SGHNT, CDR2 YYREEE (reference sequence). The CDR3 length is 16 residues. CDR3: CASSLGEGGLHYGYTF. Full variable domain (rest looked up from reference TRBV5-4 and TRBJ1-2): ETGVTQSPTHLIKTRGQQVTLRCSSQSGHNTVSWYQQALGQGPQFIFQYYREEENGRGNFPPRFSGLQFPNYSSELNVNALELDDSALYLCASSLGEGGLHYGYTFGSGTRLTVV.

The V gene is TRBV7-2, the J gene TRBJ2-7. This CDR3 comprises 15 residues. Germline CDR1 SGHTA, CDR2 FQGNSA. CDR3 sequence: CASSLAAQPTYEQYF.

The CDR3 is CASSPGTGTYYGYTF. J is TRBJ1-2 and V is TRBV11-1; the D gene TCRdb calls, TRBD1, cannot be checked with no DNA. CDR3 length: 15 amino acids. From germline, CDR1 is SGHAT and CDR2 FQDESV (reference sequence).

V is TRBV5-1 and J is TRBJ2-5; TCRdb reports TRBD1, a call that lacks DNA to check it against. Germline-derived CDR1 and CDR2 are SGHRS and YFSETQ. The CDR3 covers 14 residues. CDR3 sequence reads: CASSLWGQQETQYF.

The chain employs TRBV28 and TRBJ2-7; with no DNA, the TCRdb D assignment of TRBD2 cannot be verified. The CDR3 has 13 residues. CDR1 and CDR2 from the germline V gene are MDHEN and SYDVKM. This CDR3 reads CASSGRGSREQYF.

The chain links TRBV6-5 to TRBJ1-6. CDR3 length: 15 residues. Germline CDR1 reads MNHEY; CDR2 reads SVGAGI. The CDR3 reads CASSYSGQVGSPLHF.

This chain uses TRBV20-1 with TRBJ1-2; checking the TCRdb D call of TRBD1 is not possible without DNA. The V gene's germline CDR1 is DFQATT and CDR2 SNEGSKA (reference sequence). There are 14 residues in the CDR3. This chain's CDR3 is CSARETGRGYGYTF.

V and J are TRBV5-6 and TRBJ2-7. Germline lookup yields CDR1 SGHDT and CDR2 YYEEEE. The CDR3 loop spans 11 amino acids. The CDR3: CASTSEWEQYF. The full variable domain, in which reference TRBV5-6 and TRBJ2-7 provide the parts outside the CDR3, is DAGVTQSPTHLIKTRGQQVTLRCSPKSGHDTVSWYQQALGQGPQFIFQYYEEEERQRGNFPDRFSGHQFPNYSSELNVNALLLGDSALYLCASTSEWEQYFGPGTRLTVT.

This chain links TRBV30 with TRBJ2-1. CDR1 is GTSNPN, CDR2 SVGIG, per germline (reference sequence). The CDR3 length is 13 residues. The CDR3 here is CAWSSGNYNEQFF.

The J gene is TRBJ1-2, the V gene TRBV11-2. CDR1 and CDR2 (germline): SGHAT, FQNNGV. The CDR3 length is 12 residues. The CDR3 is CASSLTSYGYTF. Looking up the rest from reference TRBV11-2 and TRBJ1-2 gives the full variable domain: EAGVAQSPRYKIIEKRQSVAFWCNPISGHATLYWYQQILGQGPKLLIQFQNNGVVDDSQLPKDRFSAERLKGVDSTLKIQPAKLEDSAVYLCASSLTSYGYTFGSGTRLTVV.

The chain has TRBV5-5 and TRBJ2-1; TCRdb returns TRBD1, unconfirmable since there is no DNA. CDR1 SGHKS and CDR2 YYEKEE come from the germline V gene (reference sequence). This CDR3 region has 16 residues. CDR3 sequence reads: CASSSPIAGESPEQFF. Together with reference TRBV5-5 and TRBJ2-1, the CDR3 gives the full variable domain: DAGVTQSPTHLIKTRGQQVTLRCSPISGHKSVSWYQQVLGQGPQFIFQYYEKEERGRGNFPDRFSARQFPNYSSELNVNALLLGDSALYLCASSSPIAGESPEQFFGPGTRLTVL.

The chain uses TRBV5-1 and TRBJ1-1. In germline, CDR1 is SGHRS, CDR2 YFSETQ. The CDR3 is 14 amino acids. CDR3: CASSLVGERSEAFF. Looking up the rest from reference TRBV5-1 and TRBJ1-1 gives the full variable domain: KAGVTQTPRYLIKTRGQQVTLSCSPISGHRSVSWYQQTPGQGLQFLFEYFSETQRNKGNFPGRFSGRQFSNSRSEMNVSTLELGDSALYLCASSLVGERSEAFFGQGTRLTVV.

The chain couples TRBV4-1 to TRBJ1-5; no DNA is available, so the TRBD1 call from TCRdb remains unchecked. The CDR3 extends over 16 amino acids. Looked up from germline, CDR1 is MGHRA and CDR2 is YSYEKL. CDR3: CASSQGGADSNQPQHF.

This chain uses TRBV5-1 with TRBJ1-3; TCRdb lists TRBD1, though no DNA is available to test this call. Per the germline V gene, CDR1 is SGHRS and CDR2 is YFSETQ. The CDR3 extends over 15 amino acids. The chain's CDR3 is CASSPDSNSGNTIYF.

This sequence joins TRBV6-1 and TRBJ2-3; the D call of TRBD2 rests on TCRdb alone, since no DNA is present to check it. The CDR3 runs to 14 residues. Per the germline V gene, CDR1 is MNHNS and CDR2 is SASEGT. This CDR3 reads CASTQAGPTDTQYF.

The J gene is TRBJ2-1, the V gene TRBV6-1; TCRdb picks TRBD2, but there is no DNA to check that call. Germline V gives CDR1 MNHNS, CDR2 SASEGT. The CDR3 is 14 residues long. CDR3: CASSEGPTYNEQFF.

This chain joins TRBV29-1 and TRBJ1-4; absent DNA, TCRdb's TRBD1 call cannot be checked. This CDR3 region has 13 residues. CDR1 and CDR2 (germline): SQVTM, ANQGSEA. CDR3 sequence: CSVGDRGPEKLFF.

The chain carries TRBV12-3 or TRBV12-4 and TRBJ1-2; the TCRdb D gene call, TRBD1, has no DNA to confirm it. There are 13 residues in the CDR3. CDR3: CAGAGTGEEGYTF.

The chain combines TRBV7-2 with TRBJ2-2; absent DNA, TCRdb's TRBD2 call cannot be checked. Looked up from germline, CDR1 is SGHTA and CDR2 is FQGNSA. The CDR3 is 15 residues long. CDR3 in amino acids: CASSQEAPNTGELFF. Filled out from reference TRBV7-2 and TRBJ2-2, the complete variable domain reads GAGVSQSPSNKVTEKGKDVELRCDPISGHTALYWYRQSLGQGLEFLIYFQGNSAPDKSGLPSDRFSAERTGGSVSTLTIQRTQQEDSAVYLCASSQEAPNTGELFFGEGSRLTVL.

The V call is TRBV30, the J call TRBJ2-5. The CDR3 length is 11 residues. Germline CDR1 reads GTSNPN; CDR2 reads SVGIG (reference sequence). CDR3 in amino acids: CAWRFRETQYF.